This T cell receptor beta chain appears in the sequencing data of a study of T cell responses to AZD1222 COVID-19 vaccine. Study observations and caveats: Seropositive AZD1222 recipients at baseline numbered only five or six. The study reported that nearly half of spike-specific TCRs target unmutated variant regions. Clonal diversity may have been underestimated, and the donors were mostly white British, with more females than males.

The CDR3 spans 13 residues. Germline CDR1 is MNHEY and CDR2 is SVGEGT. Between the trimmed V and J ends, which lost 2 bases and 1 base, there was a span of 6 bases. TCRdb's copy holds only in-frame clones and misses some; the assay was immunoSEQ multiplex PCR. The table lists 95,000 to 110,000 clones, more than 75% of them singletons. On this clone itself: Its specificity is unknown.

The chain uses TRBV6-2 or TRBV6-3 and TRBJ2-7; no clear D. The source of this sequence is an adult who received the MenACWY meningococcal vaccine as a control. The sample consisted of peripheral blood, taken 28 days after the second dose of the MenACWY control vaccine. CDR3 nucleotide sequence: TGTGCCAGCAGTTACAGGAAGTCCTACGAGCAGTACTTC. The encoded protein is CASSYRKSYEQYF.